This T cell receptor (beta chain) originates from a study of OX40 agonist ivuxolimab in advanced cancers. Assay: immunoSEQ multiplex PCR; the TCRdb copy retains only in-frame clones and omits some. The data contain fewer than 85,000 clones, about 90% of them seen just once; the ten biggest clones take up approximately 0.8%. The ends were cut back, 1 base at V and 7 bases at J, with 8 bases in the middle. The CDR3 loop spans 12 amino acids. Germline V gene lookup returns CDR1 MDHEN and CDR2 SYDVKM. This receptor was taken from an adult with an advanced solid tumor such as melanoma, head and neck, liver or kidney cancer. Sample: CD4+ or CD8+ T cells sorted from blood, taken in a trial of the OX40 agonist ivuxolimab. This sequence joins TRBV28 and TRBJ2-7; D call uncertain. For the CDR3, the DNA is TGTGCCAGCAGTTTATCTGTGAGGGAGCAGTACTTC. It specifies CASSLSVREQYF.